Below, 15 T cell receptor beta chains from the same sample are listed, as sequenced in a study of T cell changes during pregnancy in multiple sclerosis (dated by TCRdb to about 2019). To prepare the library, the immunoSEQ multiplex PCR assay was applied. TCRdb took over this immuneACCESS table, retaining in-frame rearrangements with V and J assigned. Such tables are incomplete; in checked studies, under half of the missing clones stem from an unresolved V gene, and the remainder is unexplained. This sample comprises tens of thousands of clones, roughly 94% of them detected only once. The biggest ten clones account for over 1.5% of the sample. The material was peripheral blood, obtained in the third trimester of pregnancy. The receptors were gathered from a female donor with multiple sclerosis, enrolled in a pregnancy study.

V and J are TRBV4-3 and TRBJ2-3; 13 bases match TRBD2. CDR3 length: 16 amino acids. The V gene end was trimmed by 1 base and the J gene end by 4 bases; junction bases not matched to a gene: 2. Per germline, CDR1 LGHNA and CDR2 YSLEER. CDR3 sequence reads: CASSQALAGGSDTQYF. The DNA of the CDR3 is TGCGCCAGCAGCCAAGCACTAGCGGGGGGGTCAGATACGCAGTATTTT.

V and J are TRBV28 and TRBJ2-7, with 9 bases identical to TRBD2. CDR3 length: 16 residues. Trimming at V came to 4 bases and at J to 3 bases, leaving 10 bases not matched to a gene. Germline CDR1 reads MDHEN; CDR2 reads SYDVKM. CDR3 region: CASSSPPSGRFYEQYF. The CDR3 DNA reads TGTGCCAGCAGTTCGCCCCCCAGCGGGAGGTTCTACGAGCAGTACTTC.

In DNA, the CDR3 is TGTGCCAGTAGTACCGACAGTCTCTATGGCTACACCTTC. Translated: CASSTDSLYGYTF. The genes are TRBV19 and TRBJ1-2; possible D gene TRBD1, 5 bases. Germline V gene lookup returns CDR1 LNHDA and CDR2 SQIVND (reference sequence). This CDR3 is built from 13 residues. V was shortened by 4 bases and J by 4 bases, with 10 bases between the two germline ends. Together with reference TRBV19 and TRBJ1-2, the CDR3 gives the full variable domain: DGGITQSPKYLFRKEGQNVTLSCEQNLNHDAMYWYRQDPGQGLRLIYYSQIVNDFQKGDIAEGYSVSREKKESFPLTVTSAQKNPTAFYLCASSTDSLYGYTFGSGTRLTVV.

This clone has more than one count but fewer than ten. The chain recombines TRBV30 with TRBJ1-4; D remains unclear. Trimming took 5 bases from V and 8 from J, leaving 15 bases between them. There are 13 residues in the CDR3. In germline, CDR1 is GTSNPN, CDR2 SVGIG (reference sequence). The CDR3 region has the DNA TGTGCCTGGCAAAAACGCGGAGGCGAAAAACTGTTTTTT. Translating it yields CAWQKRGGEKLFF.

The gene calls are TRBV5-1 and TRBJ1-2, with 8 bases aligning to TRBD1. With 4 bases clipped from V and 4 bases from J, the junction kept 9 bases outside the gene matches. This CDR3 region has 15 residues. Germline lookup yields CDR1 SGHRS and CDR2 YFSETQ. CDR3 residues: CASSPPTGGSYGYTF. CDR3 sequence (DNA): TGCGCCAGCAGCCCGCCTACAGGGGGTAGCTATGGCTACACCTTC.

The chain carries TRBV7-3 and TRBJ2-1; 7 bases align to TRBD2. CDR1 is SGHTA and CDR2 is FQGTGA in the germline V gene. The CDR3 covers 15 residues. After removal of 2 bases from V and 4 bases from J, the junction contained 5 bases not matched to a gene. CDR3 region: CASSLLGDYYNEQFF. The DNA for the CDR3 is TGTGCCAGCAGCTTACTCGGGGACTATTACAATGAGCAGTTCTTC.

The genes are TRBV11-3 and TRBJ2-1; 7 nucleotides line up with TRBD2. The germline gives CDR1 SGHNT, CDR2 YENEEA. The CDR3 contains 17 residues. Trimming at V came to 2 bases and at J to 3 bases, leaving 10 bases not matched to a gene. The DNA of the CDR3 is TGTGCCAGCAGCTTAAAGCTGCTAGCGGACCTCTACAATGAGCAGTTCTTC. This translates into CASSLKLLADLYNEQFF.

This chain uses TRBV7-8 with TRBJ2-1, with D perhaps matching TRBD1 (6 bases). CDR3 length: 17 residues. Germline CDR1 is SGHVS and CDR2 is FQNEAQ. V was trimmed by 5 bases and J by 7 bases, leaving 24 bases between them. The DNA of the CDR3 is TGTGCCAGCAGCCCTTTGAGTCCGGGACACGAGAATAATGAGCAGTTCTTC. Amino acids: CASSPLSPGHENNEQFF.

This chain links TRBV6-6 with TRBJ1-2; 7 bases fit TRBD1. The CDR3 has 16 amino acids. Losses at the gene ends were 5 bases for V and 5 bases for J; bases not matched to a gene: 14. Germline V gene sequence: CDR1 MNHNY, CDR2 SVGAGI (reference sequence). CDR3 coding DNA: TGTGCCAGCAGTCGGCGGGACAGCCTCAAGGGTTATGGCTACACCTTC. It is translated as CASSRRDSLKGYGYTF.

J is TRBJ2-2 and V is TRBV5-5, with D perhaps matching TRBD2 (5 bases). V lost 0 bases and J lost 1, with 10 bases in between. Germline V gene sequence: CDR1 SGHKS, CDR2 YYEKEE (reference sequence). CDR3 length equals 16 residues. CDR3 region: CASSLVGELNTGELFF. CDR3 DNA: TGTGCCAGCAGCTTGGTCGGGGAGTTGAACACCGGGGAGCTGTTTTTT.

The V gene is TRBV6-1, the J gene TRBJ1-1; the D is unclear. The V and J ends lost 8 bases and 4 bases respectively, with 8 bases between them. Germline V gene data show CDR1 as MNHNS and CDR2 as SASEGT. CDR3 length: 11 amino acids. This chain's CDR3 is CASSSPTEAFF. CDR3 in DNA: TGTGCCAGCTCGAGCCCCACTGAAGCTTTCTTT.

This clone was picked up a small number of times. The V and J genes are TRBV9 and TRBJ1-5; unclear D gene. The CDR3 sequence is 15 residues long. Germline-derived CDR1 and CDR2 are SGDLS and YYNGEE. The V end was cut by 0 bases, the J end by 4 bases, with 11 bases between. CDR3 sequence reads: CASSVDGYSNQPQHF. The DNA for the CDR3 is TGTGCCAGCAGCGTAGATGGATACAGTAATCAGCCCCAGCATTTT.

This clone has a single count. The gene calls are TRBV7-2 and TRBJ2-1, with 7 bases that match TRBD2. Germline V gene lookup returns CDR1 SGHTA and CDR2 FQGNSA. This CDR3 spans 15 amino acids. The J segment lost 7 bases and the V segment lost 6 bases, leaving 12 bases of the junction unmatched. The CDR3 loop is CASRRSGLGINEQFF. Here the CDR3 DNA reads TGTGCCAGCAGACGTAGCGGGTTGGGCATAAATGAGCAGTTCTTC.

The rearrangement uses TRBV6-5 and TRBJ1-5; possible D gene TRBD1, 5 bases. The CDR3 is 12 amino acids. V lost 8 bases, J lost 10 bases, and 15 bases lay in between. Per germline, CDR1 MNHEY and CDR2 SVGAGI. CDR3 nucleotides: TGTGCCAGCGGCGACCGCGGGGGACCCCAGCATTTT. Residues: CASGDRGGPQHF.

The CDR3 nucleotides are TGTGCCAGCAGTCCTCTAGCGGGGGGGCCCTACGAGCAGTACTTC. Its translation: CASSPLAGGPYEQYF. This chain connects TRBV7-3 to TRBJ2-7; the match to TRBD2 covers 12 bases. The CDR3 loop spans 15 amino acids. Germline lookup yields CDR1 SGHTA and CDR2 FQGTGA. J was trimmed by 2 bases and V by 6 bases; bases with no gene match: 5.